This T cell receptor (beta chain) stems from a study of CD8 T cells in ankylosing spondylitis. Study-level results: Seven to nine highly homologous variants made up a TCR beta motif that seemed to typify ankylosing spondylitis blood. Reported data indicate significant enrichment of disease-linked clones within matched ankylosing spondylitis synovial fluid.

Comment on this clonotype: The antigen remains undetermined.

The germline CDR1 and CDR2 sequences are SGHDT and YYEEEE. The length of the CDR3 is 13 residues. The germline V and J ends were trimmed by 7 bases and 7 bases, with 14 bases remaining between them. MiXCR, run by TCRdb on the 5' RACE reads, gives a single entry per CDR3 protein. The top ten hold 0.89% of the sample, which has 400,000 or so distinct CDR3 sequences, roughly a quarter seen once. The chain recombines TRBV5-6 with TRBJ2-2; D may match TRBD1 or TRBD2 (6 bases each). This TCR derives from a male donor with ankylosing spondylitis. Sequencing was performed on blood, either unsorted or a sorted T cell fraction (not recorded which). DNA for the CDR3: TGTGCCAGCGGCACCGGGGGCGGCGGGGAGCTGTTTTTT. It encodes CASGTGGGGELFF.